One sample yielded the 19 T cell receptor beta chains listed below, sequenced in a study of tumor-infiltrating lymphocytes in primary liver carcinoma. RNA was extracted from whole blood without cell sorting, alongside germline DNA. Reverse transcription of roughly 470 ng total RNA with a constant-region primer produced TCR beta cDNA. What produced the TCR beta libraries was three nested multiplex PCR rounds using slightly modified ARM-PCR. The first two PCR rounds used TRBV1-TRBV30 forward primers with a C-beta reverse primer, about 10 cycles each. TCRdb re-called the multiplex PCR reads through MiXCR, storing one row per CDR3 protein. The sample holds 330,000 or so distinct CDR3 sequences; approximately 65% are singletons and the top ten take approximately 5.9%. Sequences were obtained from peripheral blood. These TCRs come from a man aged 35-49 years with primary liver carcinoma and hepatitis B virus infection.

Regarding this clonotype: Possible read error: a much larger clone is one base away. V gene TRBV6-2 or TRBV6-3 combines with J gene TRBJ2-1; 7 positions match TRBD1. Trimming cost V 3 bases and J 9 bases; bases outside gene matches: 11. CDR3 length: 15 amino acids. The germline V gene encodes CDR1 MNHEY and CDR2 SVGEGT. DNA of the CDR3: TGTGCCAGCAGTTATTCAGGACAGGCGGCAAGTGAGCAGTTCTTC. Residues: CASSYSGQAASEQFF.

Comment on this clonotype: The germline gene is not matched at one end of the junction; a read error may be the cause. V is TRBV5-4 and J is TRBJ2-3; 9 bases agree with TRBD2. The CDR3 has 13 amino acids. Germline V CDR1 and CDR2: SGHNT, YYREEE (reference sequence). The CDR3 coding sequence is TGTGCCAGCAGCGATACTTCTAGCGGGAATTTGCATTTT. It specifies CASSDTSSGNLHF.

The genes are TRBV11-2 and TRBJ2-1; either TRBD1 or TRBD2 may supply D (5 bases each). The CDR3 loop spans 14 amino acids. V shed 9 bases and J shed 4 bases, with 16 bases lying between them. In germline, CDR1 is SGHAT, CDR2 FQNNGV. The CDR3, as DNA: TGTGCCAGTAGCGAAATCAGGGAATACAATGAGCAGTTCTTC. Translated, it gives CASSEIREYNEQFF.

The V call is TRBV4-1, the J call TRBJ2-7; unclear D gene. V lost 0 bases to trimming and J lost 8 bases, with 17 bases between them. Germline values: CDR1 MGHRA, CDR2 YSYEKL. The CDR3 is made up of 15 amino acids. This CDR3 reads CASSQEGGFGSKQYF. Written as DNA, the CDR3 is TGCGCCAGCAGCCAAGAAGGCGGTTTCGGGTCAAAGCAGTACTTC.

On this clonotype itself: A junction boundary mismatches the germline segment, possibly from a read error. V and J are TRBV4-3 and TRBJ2-1; D is perhaps TRBD2 (5 bases). CDR3 length: 16 residues. Per the germline V gene, CDR1 is LGHNA and CDR2 is YSLEER. This CDR3 is CASSQVSSPTYSEQFF. CDR3 sequence (DNA): TGCGCCAGCAGTCAAGTTTCTAGCCCGACTTACAGTGAGCAGTTCTTC.

In the case of this clonotype: One end of the junction varies from germline; a read error may be responsible. The rearrangement uses TRBV6-1 and TRBJ2-1, with unresolved D. CDR3 size: 12 residues. The V gene's germline CDR1 is MNHNS and CDR2 SASEGT. The CDR3 is CASSEREIMQFF. The CDR3 DNA is TGTGCCAGCAGTGAACGCGAGATAATGCAGTTCTTT.

The V call is TRBV28, the J call TRBJ2-7, with 7 bases fitting TRBD2. The CDR3 sequence is 16 residues long. The germline V gene encodes CDR1 MDHEN and CDR2 SYDVKM. Trimming removed 3 bases from V and 1 base from J; junction bases left unmatched: 9. Here the CDR3 reads CASSFTLAALSYEQYF. The CDR3 region has the DNA TGTGCCAGCAGTTTCACCCTAGCGGCCCTATCCTACGAGCAGTACTTC.

This clonotype was seen a few times. This chain joins TRBV28 and TRBJ1-4, with D perhaps TRBD1 (5 bases). The CDR3 covers 15 residues. Trimming took 5 bases from V and 3 from J, leaving 13 bases between them. CDR1 and CDR2 (germline): MDHEN, SYDVKM. CDR3 loop: CASSAARGANEKLFF. CDR3 nucleotides: TGTGCCAGCAGTGCTGCACGGGGGGCTAATGAAAAACTGTTTTTT.

Details on this clonotype: Given the absence of the conserved phenylalanine or tryptophan at the CDR3 end, a read error is likely. The chain carries TRBV29-1 and TRBJ2-7; weak D call: TRBD2 (6 bases). This CDR3 has 14 residues. Germline V gene sequence: CDR1 SQVTM, CDR2 ANQGSEA. Here the CDR3 reads CGVVLTGAFYEQYL. The CDR3 coding sequence is TGCGGCGTTGTTTTAACGGGAGCATTCTACGAGCAGTACTTA.

Only one count was recorded for this clonotype. The junction departs from germline at one end; a sequencing error may be responsible. The V gene is TRBV7-8, the J gene TRBJ2-1, with 11 positions matching TRBD2. The CDR3 runs 18 residues. In germline, CDR1 is SGHVS, CDR2 FQNEAQ. The CDR3 sequence is CASSSGPYSGRAQNEQIF. CDR3 sequence (DNA): TGTGCCAGCAGCTCGGGGCCTTATAGCGGGAGGGCCCAAAATGAGCAGATCTTC.

The chain links TRBV11-2 to TRBJ2-3, with D possibly being TRBD2 (5 bases). Trimming took 0 bases from V and 2 from J, leaving 12 bases between them. The CDR3 consists of 16 residues. Germline V gene data show CDR1 as SGHAT and CDR2 as FQNNGV. CDR3 nucleotide sequence: TGTGCCAGCAGCTTAGATCTGACGGGATACACAGATACGCAGTATTTT. Protein sequence: CASSLDLTGYTDTQYF.

The genes are TRBV11-2 and TRBJ2-7; 13 nucleotides align to TRBD2. Germline trimming cut 1 base from V and 7 bases from J; bases unmatched to any gene: 10. CDR1 SGHAT and CDR2 FQNNGV come from the germline V gene. The CDR3 is 17 amino acids. CDR3 region: CASSLGQTSGREREQYF. CDR3 in DNA: TGTGCCAGCAGCTTAGGGCAAACTAGCGGGAGGGAGCGTGAGCAGTACTTC.

In the case of this clonotype: A clone one base away is much larger, so this may be a read error. CDR3 sequence (DNA): TGCAGCGCTAGGACAGGGGGGGGCACCGGGGAGCTGTTTTTT. Protein sequence: CSARTGGGTGELFF. This sequence joins TRBV29-1 and TRBJ2-2; 10 nucleotides align to TRBD1. With 7 bases clipped from V and 4 bases from J, the junction kept 6 bases outside the gene matches. This CDR3 comprises 14 residues. Germline V CDR1 and CDR2: SQVTM, ANQGSEA.

Worth noting for this clonotype: A read error may be the cause here, since a much bigger clone is one base away. This chain links TRBV5-1 with TRBJ2-5; D remains ambiguous. V dropped 0 bases and J dropped 1 base, with 10 bases sitting between them. This CDR3 has 15 residues. The V gene's germline CDR1 is SGHRS and CDR2 YFSETQ. The CDR3 nucleotides are TGCGCCAGCAGCTTGGATGTCCGACCCCAAGAGACCCAGTACTTC. As protein: CASSLDVRPQETQYF.

With regard to this clonotype: Sequence at one end of the junction differs from germline and may be a read error. The chain links TRBV11-2 to TRBJ2-2; 9 nucleotides align to TRBD2. The CDR3 loop spans 17 amino acids. CDR1 and CDR2 from the germline V gene are SGHAT and FQNNGV. In DNA, the CDR3 is TGTGCCGGCAGCTTAGCCCCCCTAGCGGGAAATGCGGGGGAGCTGTTTTTT. Translated, it gives CAGSLAPLAGNAGELFF.

This clonotype has a count of ten or more. V gene TRBV6-5 combines with J gene TRBJ2-1; 9 bases line up with TRBD2. The CDR3 length is 13 residues. Germline lookup yields CDR1 MNHEY and CDR2 SVGAGI. J gave up 11 bases and V 6 bases, and 8 bases lay outside the gene matches. The CDR3 DNA is TGTGCCAGCAGCGGCCTGACTAGCGGCAAGCAGTTCTTC. Protein sequence: CASSGLTSGKQFF.

As to this clonotype: Germline is not matched at one junction end, which may reflect a read error. The chain has TRBV11-1 and TRBJ1-1; maybe TRBD1 (5 bases). This CDR3 contains 14 residues. Germline V gene sequence: CDR1 SGHAT, CDR2 FQDESV (reference sequence). This chain's CDR3 is CTSSSGQGNTEAFF. The CDR3 nucleotides are TGTACCAGCAGCTCGGGTCAGGGGAACACTGAAGCTTTCTTT.

V gene TRBV6-1 combines with J gene TRBJ1-5; no clear D gene. Germline V gives CDR1 MNHNS, CDR2 SASEGT. The CDR3 extends over 16 amino acids. With 11 bases removed from V and 2 bases from J, the gap between germline ends came to 22 bases. CDR3 in DNA: TGTGCCGGCATTGGTAACCCCCACGGTGGCAATCAGCCCCAGCATTTT. It translates to CAGIGNPHGGNQPQHF.

In the case of this clonotype: A much larger clone differs by one base, so this may be a read error. The genes are TRBV5-4 and TRBJ1-4; 7 bases fit TRBD1. This CDR3 is built from 16 residues. The V segment lost 4 bases and the J segment 6 bases; nucleotides outside the gene matches: 12. Germline CDR1 SGHNT, CDR2 YYREEE (reference sequence). In DNA, the CDR3 is TGTGCCAGCAGCCTAGCCCCAGCAGGGGGGGATGAAAAACTGTTTTTT. Its translation is CASSLAPAGGDEKLFF.